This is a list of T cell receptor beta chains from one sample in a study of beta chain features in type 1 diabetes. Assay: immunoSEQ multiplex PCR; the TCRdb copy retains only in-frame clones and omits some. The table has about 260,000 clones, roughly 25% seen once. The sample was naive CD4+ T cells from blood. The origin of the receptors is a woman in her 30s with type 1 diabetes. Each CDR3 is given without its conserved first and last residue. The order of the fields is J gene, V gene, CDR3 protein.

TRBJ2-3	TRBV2	ASSASGGPGDTQY
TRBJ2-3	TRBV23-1	ASSPGTRGPTDTQY
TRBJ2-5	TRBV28	ASRTFDRRRGETQY
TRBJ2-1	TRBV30	AWTPGGSRNEQF
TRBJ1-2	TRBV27	ASSYGTGNYGYT
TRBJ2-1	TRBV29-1	SVGALGLAGASGGNEQF
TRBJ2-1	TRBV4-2	ASSPKGTSGSNEQF
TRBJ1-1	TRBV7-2	ASSWRVNTEAF
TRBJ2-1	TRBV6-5	AVTTSGSRNEQF
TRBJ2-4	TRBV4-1	ASSQTGQRNIQY
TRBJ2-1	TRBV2	ASSGDTTMKQF
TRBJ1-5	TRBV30	AWSPGDRGQH
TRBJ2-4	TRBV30	AWSQGSKNIQY
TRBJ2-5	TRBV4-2	ASSQLSRAETQY
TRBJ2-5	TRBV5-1	ASSLIQAEETQY
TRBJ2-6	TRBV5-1	ASNTGSSGANVLT
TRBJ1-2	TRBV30	AWSVGQGTRGYT
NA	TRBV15	ATSRALAGAYEQY
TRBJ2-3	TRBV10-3	AISEPAGGDTQY
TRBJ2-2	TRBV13	ASSLGRPANTGELF
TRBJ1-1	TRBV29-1	SALPGHNEAF
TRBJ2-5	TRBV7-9	ASSLGIAGETQY
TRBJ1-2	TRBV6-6	ASTARVYGYT
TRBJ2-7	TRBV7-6	ASSFGRDYEQY
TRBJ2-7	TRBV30	AWSVLSAGWY
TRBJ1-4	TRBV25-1	ASSEWQGINEKLF
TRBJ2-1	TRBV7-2	ASSLAGGRNEQF
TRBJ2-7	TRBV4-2	ASSQDPSAGGLEQY
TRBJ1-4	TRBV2	ASSKTGKSEKLF
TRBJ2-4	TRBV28	ASSPFSGTGRNIQY
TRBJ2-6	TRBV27	ASSDWNGANVLT
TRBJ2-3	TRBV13	ASSLWALSSTDTQY
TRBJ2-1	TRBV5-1	ASSLPRREGYNEQF
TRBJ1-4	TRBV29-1	SVQGLGEKLF
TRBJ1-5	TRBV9	ASSGDFSNQPQH